This TCR beta chain was observed in a study of blood T cell repertoires in COVID-19. In the original processing: Estimation of nucleated cell counts relied on the amplification of reference gene primers. The data were produced by immunoSEQ multiplex PCR, yet TCRdb's version contains in-frame clones alone and is incomplete. That table furnishes V, J and clone size, whereas the DNA furnished D and trimming. The sample consists of 30,000 to 45,000 clones, roughly 80% of them appearing once. The CDR3 is made up of 14 amino acids. V gave up 3 bases and J gave up 0 bases, with 8 bases separating them. Germline CDR1 reads MNHEY; CDR2 reads SMNVEV (reference sequence).

The sequenced sample was peripheral blood. V and J are TRBV27 and TRBJ1-2; unclear D gene. The receptor was isolated from a man in his 60s in a cohort sampled during active COVID-19. This chain's CDR3 is CASSLRRANYGYTF. As DNA, the CDR3 is TGTGCCAGCAGTTTGCGCCGCGCTAACTATGGCTACACCTTC.